These 10 T cell receptor beta chains originate from one sample sequenced in a study of T cell changes during pregnancy in multiple sclerosis. Sequenced by immunoSEQ multiplex PCR; TCRdb stores in-frame clones only, minus some. The sample lists 50,000 or so clones, roughly 94% occurring once. The starting material was CD4+ T cells from peripheral blood mononuclear cells, obtained in the second trimester of pregnancy. These receptors were taken from a female donor with multiple sclerosis, enrolled in a pregnancy study.

J is TRBJ2-6 and V is TRBV7-2; no clear D. V was pared by 5 bases and J by 1 base, with 6 bases between. Germline assignment: CDR1 SGHTA and CDR2 FQGNSA. The CDR3 is made up of 14 amino acids. CDR3 protein: CASSGRSGANVLTF. In nucleotides, the CDR3 is TGTGCCAGCAGCGGCCGATCTGGGGCCAACGTCCTGACTTTC.

This chain links TRBV11-1 with TRBJ2-7, with 10 bases matching TRBD1. Looked up from germline, CDR1 is SGHAT and CDR2 is FQDESV (reference sequence). The ends lost 5 bases at V and 3 bases at J; junction bases unmatched: 1. CDR3 length: 13 amino acids. CDR3: CASSRTGGYEQYF. CDR3 DNA sequence: TGTGCCAGCAGCCGGACAGGGGGCTACGAGCAGTACTTC.

The gene calls are TRBV27 and TRBJ1-2; D unresolved. The CDR3 runs 17 residues. The V and J ends lost 0 bases and 7 bases respectively, with 21 bases between them. Germline CDR1 MNHEY, CDR2 SMNVEV (reference sequence). The CDR3 bases are TGTGCCAGCAGTTTATCGCCTACTACACTTATTAGACCTGGCTACACCTTC. It translates to CASSLSPTTLIRPGYTF.

The chain couples TRBV19 to TRBJ1-1; D possibly corresponds to TRBD1 (5 bases). V dropped 5 bases and J dropped 6 bases, with 13 bases sitting between them. CDR1 and CDR2 from the germline V gene are LNHDA and SQIVND (reference sequence). The CDR3 runs to 13 residues. CDR3 amino acids: CASSDTTVAEAFF. The DNA for the CDR3 is TGTGCCAGTAGTGATACGACAGTAGCTGAAGCTTTCTTT.

This chain links TRBV21-1 with TRBJ2-1; the D call TRBD2 from the table was never checked on the DNA. TRBV21-1 is marked as a pseudogene. The CDR3 loop spans 14 amino acids. In nucleotides, the CDR3 is TGTGCCAGCAGCACCCCAGGACTAGCGGGGGGTAAGTTCTTC. Amino acid sequence: CASSTPGLAGGKFF.

The V call is TRBV19, the J call TRBJ2-1; 7 positions agree with TRBD2. CDR3 size: 15 residues. The germline gives CDR1 LNHDA, CDR2 SQIVND (reference sequence). Trimming took 6 bases from V and 0 from J; bases not matched to a gene: 5. DNA for the CDR3: TGTGCCAGTAGGAGGACTAGGGCCTCCTACAATGAGCAGTTCTTC. Its translation: CASRRTRASYNEQFF. Supplemented by reference TRBV19 and TRBJ2-1, the full variable domain reads DGGITQSPKYLFRKEGQNVTLSCEQNLNHDAMYWYRQDPGQGLRLIYYSQIVNDFQKGDIAEGYSVSREKKESFPLTVTSAQKNPTAFYLCASRRTRASYNEQFFGPGTRLTVL.

This clone was seen only once. The chain links TRBV11-2 to TRBJ2-3; tentative D call: TRBD2 (5 bases). Germline CDR1 and CDR2: SGHAT and FQNNGV. The CDR3 is made up of 13 amino acids. Trimming left V 10 bases short and J 4 bases short, with 15 bases between. This CDR3 is CAIGSGLSDTQYF. CDR3 nucleotide sequence: TGTGCCATAGGGAGCGGATTGTCAGATACGCAGTATTTT.

The rearrangement links TRBV21-1 to TRBJ2-7; TRBD2 reflects the table's D call only, with no check against the DNA. TRBV21-1 is shown as a pseudogene. The CDR3 has 15 residues. This chain's CDR3 is CASSITRGLSYEQYF. The CDR3 DNA sequence: TGTGCCAGCAGCATTACACGGGGTTTATCCTACGAGCAGTACTTC.

The rearrangement links TRBV19 to TRBJ2-7, with a tentative D call TRBD1 (6 bases). The CDR3 has 14 residues. Trimming removed 7 bases at V and 5 bases at J, with 18 bases between. CDR1 LNHDA and CDR2 SQIVND come from the germline V gene (reference sequence). As DNA, the CDR3 is TGTGCCAGTAAGGGCCCAACAGGGTGGGACGAGCAGTACTTC. The encoded protein is CASKGPTGWDEQYF. The full variable domain, its missing parts supplied by reference TRBV19 and TRBJ2-7, is DGGITQSPKYLFRKEGQNVTLSCEQNLNHDAMYWYRQDPGQGLRLIYYSQIVNDFQKGDIAEGYSVSREKKESFPLTVTSAQKNPTAFYLCASKGPTGWDEQYFGPGTRLTVT.

In nucleotides, the CDR3 is TGTGCCAGCAGCTTAGGGTCCGGGACTAGCGGCTACGAGCAGTACTTC. It specifies CASSLGSGTSGYEQYF. The chain is built from TRBV7-2 and TRBJ2-7; TRBD2 aligns across 11 bases. J gave up 3 bases and V 1 base, and 5 bases lay outside the gene matches. Germline loops: CDR1 SGHTA, CDR2 FQGNSA. The CDR3 covers 16 residues.